Each of the 23 T cell receptor beta chains below was sequenced from the same sample in a study of blood T cell repertoires in COVID-19. Using immunoSEQ multiplex PCR, the repertoire was profiled, and TCRdb retains in-frame clones only, with some absent. Seen here are 150,000 to 160,000 clones, more than 80% observed once, and the top ten hold over 0.45%. Sequencing used peripheral blood. These receptors were obtained from a man aged 45-60 years with acute or convalescent COVID-19.

DNA for the CDR3: TGTGCCAGCAGCCAAGGTGGCAGGTACCCCAGTCAGCCCCAGCATTTT. This sequence encodes CASSQGGRYPSQPQHF. V usage is TRBV3-1 (or the pseudogene TRBV3-2) and J usage is TRBJ1-5, with D unclear. The CDR3 runs to 16 residues. V was clipped by 1 base and J by 6 bases, with 16 bases between them. Per germline, CDR1 LGHDT and CDR2 YNNKEL (reference sequence).

The CDR3 spells CASSHREETGRMWEQFF. DNA for the CDR3: TGCGCCAGCAGCCACCGGGAGGAGACCGGGAGGATGTGGGAGCAGTTCTTC. The V gene is TRBV4-3, the J gene TRBJ2-1; the match to TRBD2 covers 7 bases. This CDR3 is built from 17 residues. Germline CDR1 LGHNA, CDR2 YSLEER. V dropped 3 bases and J dropped 10; count of bases not matched to a gene: 18.

This rearrangement joins TRBV11-1 to TRBJ2-1; D is unresolved. The CDR3 spans 11 residues. Trimming took off 5 bases at V and 10 bases at J, with 9 bases between the two ends. Germline CDR1 is SGHAT and CDR2 is FQDESV (reference sequence). The CDR3 loop is CASSATLEQFF. The CDR3 coding sequence is TGTGCCAGCAGCGCTACCCTGGAGCAGTTCTTC.

This sequence joins TRBV28 and TRBJ2-1, with 8 bases aligning to TRBD2. V dropped 8 bases and J dropped 0; count of bases not matched to a gene: 6. CDR3 length: 15 residues. Germline V gene sequence: CDR1 MDHEN, CDR2 SYDVKM. The CDR3 DNA sequence: TGTGCCAGCTGTCTTAGCGGGAACTCCTACAATGAGCAGTTCTTC. Its protein product is CASCLSGNSYNEQFF.

This clone was recorded once. This chain links TRBV19 with TRBJ2-1; D possibly corresponds to TRBD1 (6 bases). This CDR3 is built from 14 residues. Trimming pared 5 bases from V and 8 bases from J, leaving 16 bases between. The germline CDR1 and CDR2 sequences are LNHDA and SQIVND (reference sequence). Here the CDR3 DNA reads TGTGCCAGTAGTCTATCCTACAGGGTCCATGAGCAGTTCTTC. Its translation: CASSLSYRVHEQFF.

V usage is TRBV7-2 and J usage is TRBJ2-2; D possibly corresponds to TRBD2 (5 bases). V lost 4 bases and J 6 bases, leaving 15 bases between the germline ends. This CDR3 region has 15 residues. Germline loops: CDR1 SGHTA, CDR2 FQGNSA. CDR3 coding DNA: TGTGCCAGCAGCTCTCGGGCCTTGGGAGCCGGGGAGCTGTTTTTT. Translation: CASSSRALGAGELFF.

The chain recombines TRBV27 with TRBJ1-2; D not resolved. CDR1 and CDR2 (germline): MNHEY, SMNVEV (reference sequence). CDR3 length equals 13 residues. Trimming cost V 2 bases and J 3 bases, with 7 bases left between them. Here the CDR3 reads CASSLREDYGYTF. The CDR3 DNA sequence: TGTGCCAGCAGTTTAAGGGAGGACTATGGCTACACCTTC.

The chain has TRBV5-6 and TRBJ2-3, with 9 bases identical to TRBD1. The germline CDR1 and CDR2 sequences are SGHDT and YYEEEE. The CDR3 has 15 amino acids. The junction had 6 bases not matched to a gene; V was cut back by 4 bases and J by 3 bases. The CDR3 region has the DNA TGTGCCAGCAGCCGACAGGGGGGACGTACAGATACGCAGTATTTT. It specifies CASSRQGGRTDTQYF.

This clone came up once. The V gene is TRBV6-2 or TRBV6-3, the J gene TRBJ1-2; TRBD1 agrees at 8 bases. Trimming removed 5 bases from V and 3 bases from J; junction bases left unmatched: 8. The CDR3 totals 15 residues. CDR1 is MNHEY and CDR2 is SVGEGT in the germline V gene. As DNA, the CDR3 is TGTGCCAGCAGTCGCCGGGACAGGACGGACTATGGCTACACCTTC. It translates to CASSRRDRTDYGYTF.

This chain links TRBV2 with TRBJ1-3; D unclear. Trimming took off 7 bases at V and 0 bases at J, with 10 bases between the two ends. The germline CDR1 and CDR2 sequences are SNHLY and FYNNEI. The CDR3 is 14 amino acids. The CDR3 region is CASMPGSSGNTIYF. As DNA, the CDR3 is TGTGCCAGCATGCCGGGGTCCTCTGGAAACACCATATATTTT.

The V and J genes are TRBV7-2 and TRBJ2-3; TRBD2 might be the D (6 bases). Trimming took 5 bases from V and 0 from J, leaving 21 bases between them. The length of the CDR3 is 18 residues. In germline, CDR1 is SGHTA, CDR2 FQGNSA. CDR3 protein: CASSPDGGGYTSTDTQYF. CDR3 DNA: TGTGCCAGCAGCCCGGATGGTGGGGGGTACACTAGCACAGATACGCAGTATTTT.

The chain joins TRBV21-1 to TRBJ1-2; TRBD1 is taken as the D call from the table, unchecked against the DNA. TRBV21-1 is a pseudogene segment. This CDR3 contains 16 residues. This CDR3 is CASSRGRTGEHYGYTF. As DNA, the CDR3 is TGTGCCAGCAGCAGAGGGAGGACAGGGGAGCACTATGGCTACACCTTC.

The chain employs TRBV7-2 and TRBJ2-2; tentative D call: TRBD2 (7 bases). V was shortened by 3 bases and J by 8 bases, with 22 bases between the two germline ends. CDR1 and CDR2 (germline): SGHTA, FQGNSA. This CDR3 region has 17 residues. The CDR3 reads CASSFRTGGGPSGELFF. In DNA, the CDR3 is TGTGCCAGCAGCTTCCGGACTGGCGGGGGCCCTTCTGGGGAGCTGTTTTTT.

This rearrangement joins TRBV27 to TRBJ1-2, with 11 positions matching TRBD1. V lost 8 bases and J lost 8; bases outside the gene matches: 10. The CDR3 length is 14 residues. Germline CDR1 reads MNHEY; CDR2 reads SMNVEV (reference sequence). CDR3 coding DNA: TGTGCCAGCGCCGAGGACAGGGGGCGCGCAGGCTACACCTTC. This translates into CASAEDRGRAGYTF.

The chain carries TRBV6-2 or TRBV6-3 and TRBJ1-1; 9 bases agree with TRBD1. The CDR3 has 14 residues. Germline CDR1 and CDR2: MNHEY and SVGEGT. Trimming cost V 6 bases and J 5 bases; bases outside gene matches: 7. This chain's CDR3 is CASSPGTGRTEAFF. As DNA, the CDR3 is TGTGCCAGCAGCCCCGGGACAGGGAGGACTGAAGCTTTCTTT.

V usage is TRBV27 and J usage is TRBJ1-1; D perhaps matches TRBD1 (6 bases). V was clipped by 5 bases and J by 3 bases, with 13 bases between them. The germline CDR1 and CDR2 sequences are MNHEY and SMNVEV (reference sequence). The CDR3 loop spans 14 amino acids. The CDR3 protein is CASSPQGTYTEAFF. CDR3 bases: TGTGCCAGCAGTCCACAGGGAACTTACACTGAAGCTTTCTTT.

The J gene is TRBJ2-7, the V gene TRBV20-1; 13 bases are a match to TRBD2. The CDR3 has 14 residues. The junction had 3 bases not matched to a gene; V was cut back by 3 bases and J by 4 bases. Germline CDR1 reads DFQATT; CDR2 reads SNEGSKA (reference sequence). CDR3 sequence (DNA): TGCAGTGCTAGTCGGACTAGCGGGAGTTACGAGCAGTACTTC. It codes for CSASRTSGSYEQYF.

The chain is built from TRBV25-1 and TRBJ2-6; no clear D. This CDR3 contains 12 residues. Trimming left V 5 bases short and J 4 bases short, with 3 bases between. Germline-derived CDR1 and CDR2 are MGHDK and SYGVNS. The CDR3 nucleotides read TGTGCCAGCAGTCTCGGGGCCAACGTCCTGACTTTC. Amino acid sequence: CASSLGANVLTF.

This clone turned up a few times. Other DNA sequences in this specimen translate into the identical CDR3. The chain is built from TRBV7-2 and TRBJ1-2; D gene unclear. The CDR3 runs 12 residues. Germline lookup yields CDR1 SGHTA and CDR2 FQGNSA. The ends were cut back, 0 bases at V and 4 bases at J, with 3 bases in the middle. Written as DNA, the CDR3 is TGTGCCAGCAGCTTAGCGAGCTATGGCTACACCTTC. Translating it yields CASSLASYGYTF.

This clone showed up just once. This chain joins TRBV5-1 and TRBJ2-1; 9 bases match TRBD2. The CDR3 has 16 amino acids. Losses at the gene ends were 0 bases for V and 7 bases for J; bases not matched to a gene: 8. Germline V gives CDR1 SGHRS, CDR2 YFSETQ. The CDR3: CASSLVFSGSENEQFF. CDR3 nucleotides: TGCGCCAGCAGCTTGGTTTTTAGCGGGAGTGAAAATGAGCAGTTCTTC. The entire variable domain, with the rest obtained from reference TRBV5-1 and TRBJ2-1, is as follows: KAGVTQTPRYLIKTRGQQVTLSCSPISGHRSVSWYQQTPGQGLQFLFEYFSETQRNKGNFPGRFSGRQFSNSRSEMNVSTLELGDSALYLCASSLVFSGSENEQFFGPGTRLTVL.

This chain links TRBV27 with TRBJ1-5, with D possibly TRBD1 on 6 matching bases. The length of the CDR3 is 14 residues. The V gene lost 5 bases and the J gene lost 6 bases, with 14 bases spanning the gap. Germline V gene data show CDR1 as MNHEY and CDR2 as SMNVEV (reference sequence). The CDR3 DNA follows: TGTGCCAGCAGTCTAGGGGGTTGGGGTCAGCCCCAGCATTTT. The encoded protein is CASSLGGWGQPQHF.

CDR3 region: CASSQDRNRVDEKLFF. CDR3 DNA: TGTGCCAGCAGCCAAGATCGGAACAGGGTAGATGAAAAACTGTTTTTT. This rearrangement joins TRBV4-2 to TRBJ1-4, with D possibly TRBD1 on 6 matching bases. Per germline, CDR1 LGHNA and CDR2 YNFKEQ. V lost 0 bases, J lost 6 bases, and 14 bases lay in between. The CDR3 is 16 amino acids.

This chain links TRBV7-9 with TRBJ2-7, with 7 bases aligning to TRBD2. With V trimmed by 8 bases and J by 9 bases, 10 bases remained unmatched. Germline loops: CDR1 SEHNR, CDR2 FQNEAQ (reference sequence). The length of the CDR3 is 12 residues. CDR3 in amino acids: CASAMGGERQYF. The CDR3 nucleotides are TGTGCCAGCGCCATGGGGGGGGAGAGGCAGTACTTC.